Included here is one T cell receptor (beta chain) sequence, with context. Its antigen is unidentified. Repertoires were generated with immunoSEQ multiplex PCR, while TCRdb's copy carries only in-frame clones and drops some. The data contain 130,000 to 150,000 clones, around four fifths of them singletons. The record originates from a study of T cell responses to AZD1222 COVID-19 vaccine. Points from the study as a whole: Receipt of two AZD1222 doses was followed by a rise in Spike-specific TCR breadth and depth. The study identified only a handful of AZD1222 recipients as seropositive at baseline. Clonal diversity was possibly underestimated, and the donors were mostly white British, with more females.

The CDR3 length is 11 residues. Deletions cut 1 base from V and 3 bases from J, with 0 bases between. Germline V gene sequence: CDR1 LGHNT, CDR2 FRNRAP. This sample comprised peripheral blood, obtained on day 0 of MenACWY control vaccination. The chain couples TRBV12-5 to TRBJ1-1; no definite D call. The origin of this receptor is an adult in good health. The CDR3, as DNA: TGTGCTAGTGGTTTGGACACTGAAGCTTTCTTT. Encoded protein: CASGLDTEAFF.